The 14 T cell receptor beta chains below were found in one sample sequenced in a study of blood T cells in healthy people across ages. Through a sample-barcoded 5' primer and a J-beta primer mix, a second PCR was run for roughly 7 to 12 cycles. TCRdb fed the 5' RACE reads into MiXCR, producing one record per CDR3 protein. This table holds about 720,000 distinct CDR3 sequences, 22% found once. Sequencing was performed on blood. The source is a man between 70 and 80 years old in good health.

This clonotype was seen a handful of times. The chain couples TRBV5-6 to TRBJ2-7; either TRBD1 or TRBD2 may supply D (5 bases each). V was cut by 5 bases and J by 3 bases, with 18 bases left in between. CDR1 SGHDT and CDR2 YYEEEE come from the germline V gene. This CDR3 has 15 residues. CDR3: CASSRYRDGDYEQYF. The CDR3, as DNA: TGTGCCAGCAGTCGATACCGGGACGGGGACTACGAGCAGTACTTC.

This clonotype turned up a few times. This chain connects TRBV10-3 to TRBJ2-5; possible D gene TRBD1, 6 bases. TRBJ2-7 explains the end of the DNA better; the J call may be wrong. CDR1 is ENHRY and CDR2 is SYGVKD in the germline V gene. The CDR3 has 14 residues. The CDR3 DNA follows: TGTGCCATCAGCCCAAACACAGGGTCCTACGAGCAGTACTTC. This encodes CAISPNTGSYEQYF.

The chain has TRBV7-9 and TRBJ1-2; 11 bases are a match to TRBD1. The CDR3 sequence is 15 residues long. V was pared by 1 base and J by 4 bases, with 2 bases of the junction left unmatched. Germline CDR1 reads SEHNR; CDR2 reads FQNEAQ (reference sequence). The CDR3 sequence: CASSLGTGGSYGYTF. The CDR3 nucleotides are TGTGCCAGCAGCTTAGGGACAGGGGGCAGCTATGGCTACACCTTC.

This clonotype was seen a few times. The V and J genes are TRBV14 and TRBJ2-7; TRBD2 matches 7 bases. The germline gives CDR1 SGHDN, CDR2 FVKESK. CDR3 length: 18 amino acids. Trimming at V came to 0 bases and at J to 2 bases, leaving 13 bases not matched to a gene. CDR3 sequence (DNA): TGTGCCAGCAGCCAAGATGTCCCGCCGGGAGGTCTTACCTACGAGCAGTACTTC. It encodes CASSQDVPPGGLTYEQYF.

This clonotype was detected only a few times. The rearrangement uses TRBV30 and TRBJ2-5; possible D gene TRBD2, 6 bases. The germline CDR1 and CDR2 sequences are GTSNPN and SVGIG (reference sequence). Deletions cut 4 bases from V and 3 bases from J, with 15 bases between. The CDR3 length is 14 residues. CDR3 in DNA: TGTGCCTGGAACGGGGCTAGCGTTAAAGAGACCCAGTACTTC. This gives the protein CAWNGASVKETQYF.

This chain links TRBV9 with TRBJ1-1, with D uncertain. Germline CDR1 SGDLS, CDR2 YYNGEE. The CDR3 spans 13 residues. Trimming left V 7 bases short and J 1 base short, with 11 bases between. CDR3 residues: CASGGGWNTEAFF. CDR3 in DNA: TGTGCCAGCGGAGGAGGGTGGAACACTGAAGCTTTCTTT.

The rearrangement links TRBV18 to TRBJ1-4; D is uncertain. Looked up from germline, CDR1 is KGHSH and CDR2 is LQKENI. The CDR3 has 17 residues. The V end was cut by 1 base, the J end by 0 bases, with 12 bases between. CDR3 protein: CASSPHPPGATNEKLFF. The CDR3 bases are TGTGCCAGCTCACCACACCCACCTGGGGCAACTAATGAAAAACTGTTTTTT.

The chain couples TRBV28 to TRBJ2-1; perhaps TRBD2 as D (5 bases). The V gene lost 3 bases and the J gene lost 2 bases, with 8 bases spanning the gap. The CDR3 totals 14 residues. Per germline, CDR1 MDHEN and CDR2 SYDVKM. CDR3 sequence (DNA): TGTGCCAGCAGTTTGATAGCGACCTACAATGAGCAGTTCTTC. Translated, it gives CASSLIATYNEQFF.

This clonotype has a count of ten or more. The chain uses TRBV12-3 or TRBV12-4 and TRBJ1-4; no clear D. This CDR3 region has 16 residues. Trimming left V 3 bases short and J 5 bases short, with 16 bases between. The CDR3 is CASSFLQSSLNEKLFF. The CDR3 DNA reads TGTGCCAGCAGTTTTCTTCAATCAAGTTTGAATGAAAAACTGTTTTTT.

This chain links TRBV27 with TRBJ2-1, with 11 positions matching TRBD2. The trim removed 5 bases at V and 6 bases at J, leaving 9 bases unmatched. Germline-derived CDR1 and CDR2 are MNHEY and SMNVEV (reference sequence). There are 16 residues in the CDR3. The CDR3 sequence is CASSPLLAGVSNEQFF. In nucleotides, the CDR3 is TGTGCCAGCAGTCCCTTACTAGCGGGAGTATCCAATGAGCAGTTCTTC.

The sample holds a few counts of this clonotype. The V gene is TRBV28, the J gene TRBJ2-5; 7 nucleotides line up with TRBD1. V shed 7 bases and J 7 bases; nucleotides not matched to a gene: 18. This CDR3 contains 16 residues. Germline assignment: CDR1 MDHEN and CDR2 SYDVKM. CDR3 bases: TGTGCCAGCATGGGCGACAGGGCACGCGGCAGGGGGACCCAGTACTTC. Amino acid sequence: CASMGDRARGRGTQYF.

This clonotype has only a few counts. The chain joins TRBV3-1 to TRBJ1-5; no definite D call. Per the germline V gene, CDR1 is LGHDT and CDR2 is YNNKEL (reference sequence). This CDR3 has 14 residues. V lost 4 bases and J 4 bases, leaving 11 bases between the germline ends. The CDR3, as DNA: TGTGCCAGCAGCCTGCAGGCCGGGAATCAGCCCCAGCATTTT. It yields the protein CASSLQAGNQPQHF.

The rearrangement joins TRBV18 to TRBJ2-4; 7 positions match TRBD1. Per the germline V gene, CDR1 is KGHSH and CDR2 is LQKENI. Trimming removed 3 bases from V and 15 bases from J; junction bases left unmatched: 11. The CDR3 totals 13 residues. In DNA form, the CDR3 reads TGTGCCAGCTCACCGCCCGGGACAGACTCCTCGTACTTC. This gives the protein CASSPPGTDSSYF. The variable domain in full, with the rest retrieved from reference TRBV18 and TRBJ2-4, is NAGVMQNPRHLVRRRGQEARLRCSPMKGHSHVYWYRQLPEEGLKFMVYLQKENIIDESGMPKERFSAEFPKEGPSILRIQQVVRGDSAAYFCASSPPGTDSSYFGAGTRLSVL.

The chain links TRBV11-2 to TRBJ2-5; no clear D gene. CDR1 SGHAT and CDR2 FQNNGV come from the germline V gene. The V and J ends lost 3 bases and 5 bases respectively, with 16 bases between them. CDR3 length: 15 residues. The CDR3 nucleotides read TGTGCCAGCAGCTTCAACAGAGTGGCCGGGGAGACCCAGTACTTC. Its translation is CASSFNRVAGETQYF.